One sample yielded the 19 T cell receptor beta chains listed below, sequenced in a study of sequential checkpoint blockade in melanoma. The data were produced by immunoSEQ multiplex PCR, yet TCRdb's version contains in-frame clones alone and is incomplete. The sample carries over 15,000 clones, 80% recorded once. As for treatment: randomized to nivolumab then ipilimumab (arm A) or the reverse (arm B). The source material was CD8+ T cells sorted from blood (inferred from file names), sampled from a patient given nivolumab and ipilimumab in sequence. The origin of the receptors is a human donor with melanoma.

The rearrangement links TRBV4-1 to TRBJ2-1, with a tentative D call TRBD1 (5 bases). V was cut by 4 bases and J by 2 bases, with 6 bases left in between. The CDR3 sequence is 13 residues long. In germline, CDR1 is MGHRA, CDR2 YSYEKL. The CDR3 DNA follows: TGCGCCAGCAGCCGGGGCGCCTACAATGAGCAGTTCTTC. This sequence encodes CASSRGAYNEQFF.

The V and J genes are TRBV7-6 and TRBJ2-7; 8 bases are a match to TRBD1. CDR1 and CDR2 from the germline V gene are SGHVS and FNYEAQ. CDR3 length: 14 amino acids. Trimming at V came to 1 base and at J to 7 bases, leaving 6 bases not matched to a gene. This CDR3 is CASSLGQGAGEQYF. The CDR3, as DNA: TGTGCCAGCAGCTTAGGGCAGGGGGCAGGGGAGCAGTACTTC.

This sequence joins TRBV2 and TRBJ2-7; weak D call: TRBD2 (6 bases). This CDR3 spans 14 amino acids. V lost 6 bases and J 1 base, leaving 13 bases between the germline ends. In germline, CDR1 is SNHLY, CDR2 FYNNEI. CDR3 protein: CASRTQGGSYEQYF. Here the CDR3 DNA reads TGTGCCAGCAGAACGCAGGGAGGTTCCTACGAGCAGTACTTC. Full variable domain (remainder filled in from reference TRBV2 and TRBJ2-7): EPEVTQTPSHQVTQMGQEVILRCVPISNHLYFYWYRQILGQKVEFLVSFYNNEISEKSEIFDDQFSVERPDGSNFTLKIRSTKLEDSAMYFCASRTQGGSYEQYFGPGTRLTVT.

The CDR3 DNA reads TGCGCCAGCAGCCAAGATCTTCCCCCCTCTAACTATGGCTACACCTTC. Encoded protein: CASSQDLPPSNYGYTF. The chain recombines TRBV4-3 with TRBJ1-2; the D is unclear. Trimming took 0 bases from V and 0 from J, leaving 11 bases between them. There are 16 residues in the CDR3. The germline V gene encodes CDR1 LGHNA and CDR2 YSLEER.

CDR3 amino acids: CASSPGTGESSNQPQHF. The CDR3 DNA sequence: TGTGCCAGCAGCCCCGGGACAGGGGAATCCAGCAATCAGCCCCAGCATTTT. V gene TRBV7-8 combines with J gene TRBJ1-5; 10 bases fit TRBD1. Germline CDR1 reads SGHVS; CDR2 reads FQNEAQ. The CDR3 runs to 17 residues. V lost 5 bases and J lost 1; bases outside the gene matches: 8.

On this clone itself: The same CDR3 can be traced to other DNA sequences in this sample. CDR3 residues: CASSLWPSYGTGVDANYGYTF. CDR3 DNA: TGTGCCAGCAGTTTATGGCCCTCATATGGAACAGGGGTTGACGCTAACTATGGCTACACCTTC. The rearrangement uses TRBV27 and TRBJ1-2, with TRBD1 matching 7 bases. The J segment lost 0 bases and the V segment lost 1 base, leaving 20 bases of the junction unmatched. Germline V gives CDR1 MNHEY, CDR2 SMNVEV (reference sequence). The CDR3 totals 21 residues.

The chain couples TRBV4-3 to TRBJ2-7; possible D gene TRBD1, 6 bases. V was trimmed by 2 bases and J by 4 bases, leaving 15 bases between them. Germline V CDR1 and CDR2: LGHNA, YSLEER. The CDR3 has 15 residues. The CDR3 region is CASSQIAGERYEQYF. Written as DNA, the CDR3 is TGCGCCAGCAGCCAAATTGCAGGGGAAAGATACGAGCAGTACTTC.

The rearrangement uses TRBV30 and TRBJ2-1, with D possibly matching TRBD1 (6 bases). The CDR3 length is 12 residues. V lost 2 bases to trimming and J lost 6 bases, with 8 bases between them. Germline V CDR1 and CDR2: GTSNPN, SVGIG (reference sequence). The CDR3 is CAWSSTGNEQFF. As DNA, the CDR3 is TGTGCCTGGAGTTCGACAGGCAATGAGCAGTTCTTC.

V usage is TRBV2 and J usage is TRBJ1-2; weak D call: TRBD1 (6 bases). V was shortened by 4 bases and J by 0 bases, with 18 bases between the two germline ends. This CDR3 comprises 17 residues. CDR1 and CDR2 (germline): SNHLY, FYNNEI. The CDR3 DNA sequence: TGTGCCAGCAGTGGTGAGACAGGCGTCCCCACTAACTATGGCTACACCTTC. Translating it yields CASSGETGVPTNYGYTF.

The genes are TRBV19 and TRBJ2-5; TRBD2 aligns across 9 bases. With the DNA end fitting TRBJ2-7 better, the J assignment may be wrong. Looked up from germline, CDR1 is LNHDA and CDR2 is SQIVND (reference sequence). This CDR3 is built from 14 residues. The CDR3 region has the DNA TGTGCCAGTAGTATGCGGGGGGGCCACTACGAGCAGTACTTC. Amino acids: CASSMRGGHYEQYF.

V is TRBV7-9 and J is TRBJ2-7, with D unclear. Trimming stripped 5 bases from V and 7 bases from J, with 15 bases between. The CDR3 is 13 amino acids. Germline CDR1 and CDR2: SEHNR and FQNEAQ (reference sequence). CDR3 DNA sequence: TGTGCCAGCAGCGGGCAGAGCTTCCCGGAGCAGTACTTC. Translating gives CASSGQSFPEQYF.

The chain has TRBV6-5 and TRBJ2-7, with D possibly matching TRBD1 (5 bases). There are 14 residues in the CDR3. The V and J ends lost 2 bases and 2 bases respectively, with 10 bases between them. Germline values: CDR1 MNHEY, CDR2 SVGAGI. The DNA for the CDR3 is TGTGCCAGCAGTTACGGGGCAGGTCCCTACGAGCAGTACTTC. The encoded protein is CASSYGAGPYEQYF.

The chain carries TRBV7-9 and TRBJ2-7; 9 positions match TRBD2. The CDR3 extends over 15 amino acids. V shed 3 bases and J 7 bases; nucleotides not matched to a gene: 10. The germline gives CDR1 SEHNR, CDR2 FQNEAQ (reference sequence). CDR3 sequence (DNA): TGTGCCAGCAGCTTCGGCGGGGGGGCTTGGGAGGAGCAGTACTTC. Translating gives CASSFGGGAWEEQYF. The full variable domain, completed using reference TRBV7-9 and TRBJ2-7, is DTGVSQNPRHKITKRGQNVTFRCDPISEHNRLYWYRQTLGQGPEFLTYFQNEAQLEKSRLLSDRFSAERPKGSFSTLEIQRTEQGDSAMYLCASSFGGGAWEEQYFGPGTRLTVT.

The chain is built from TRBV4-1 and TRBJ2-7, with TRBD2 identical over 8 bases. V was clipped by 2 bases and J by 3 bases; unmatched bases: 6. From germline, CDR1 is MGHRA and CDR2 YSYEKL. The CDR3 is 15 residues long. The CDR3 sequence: CASSQLSGSFYEQYF. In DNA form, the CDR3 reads TGCGCCAGCAGCCAACTGAGCGGGAGCTTCTACGAGCAGTACTTC.

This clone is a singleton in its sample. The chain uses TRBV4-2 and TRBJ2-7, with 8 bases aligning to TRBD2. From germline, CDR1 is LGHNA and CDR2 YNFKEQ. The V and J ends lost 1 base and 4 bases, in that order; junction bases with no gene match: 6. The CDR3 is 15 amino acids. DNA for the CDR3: TGTGCCAGCAGCCAAGGGGGCGGGGGGTCGTACGAGCAGTACTTC. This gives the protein CASSQGGGGSYEQYF.

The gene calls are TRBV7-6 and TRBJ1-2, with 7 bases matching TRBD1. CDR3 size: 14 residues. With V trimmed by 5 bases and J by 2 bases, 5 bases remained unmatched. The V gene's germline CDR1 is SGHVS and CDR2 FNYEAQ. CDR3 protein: CASSPEGQNYGYTF. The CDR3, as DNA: TGTGCCAGCAGCCCCGAGGGACAGAACTATGGCTACACCTTC. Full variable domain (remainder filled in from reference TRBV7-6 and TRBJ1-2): GAGVSQSPRYKVTKRGQDVALRCDPISGHVSLYWYRQALGQGPEFLTYFNYEAQQDKSGLPNDRFSAERPEGSISTLTIQRTEQRDSAMYRCASSPEGQNYGYTFGSGTRLTVV.

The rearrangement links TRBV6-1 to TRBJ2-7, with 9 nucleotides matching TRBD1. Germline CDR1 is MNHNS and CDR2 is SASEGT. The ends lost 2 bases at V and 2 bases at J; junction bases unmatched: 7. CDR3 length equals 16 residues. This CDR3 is CASSELPGQGAYEQYF. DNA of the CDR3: TGTGCCAGCAGTGAACTCCCGGGACAGGGAGCCTACGAGCAGTACTTC.

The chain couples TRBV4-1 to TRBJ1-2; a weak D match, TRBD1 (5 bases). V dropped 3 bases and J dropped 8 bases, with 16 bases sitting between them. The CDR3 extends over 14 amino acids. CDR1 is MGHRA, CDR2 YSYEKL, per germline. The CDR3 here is CASSQPDSDGGYTF. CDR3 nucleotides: TGCGCCAGCAGCCAGCCCGACAGTGATGGCGGCTACACCTTC.

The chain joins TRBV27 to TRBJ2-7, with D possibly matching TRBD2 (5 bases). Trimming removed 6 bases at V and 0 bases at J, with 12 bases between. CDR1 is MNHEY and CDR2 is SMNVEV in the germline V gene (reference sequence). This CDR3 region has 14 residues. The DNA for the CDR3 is TGTGCCAGCAGGCGTGACTATAGCTCCTACGAGCAGTACTTC. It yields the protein CASRRDYSSYEQYF.